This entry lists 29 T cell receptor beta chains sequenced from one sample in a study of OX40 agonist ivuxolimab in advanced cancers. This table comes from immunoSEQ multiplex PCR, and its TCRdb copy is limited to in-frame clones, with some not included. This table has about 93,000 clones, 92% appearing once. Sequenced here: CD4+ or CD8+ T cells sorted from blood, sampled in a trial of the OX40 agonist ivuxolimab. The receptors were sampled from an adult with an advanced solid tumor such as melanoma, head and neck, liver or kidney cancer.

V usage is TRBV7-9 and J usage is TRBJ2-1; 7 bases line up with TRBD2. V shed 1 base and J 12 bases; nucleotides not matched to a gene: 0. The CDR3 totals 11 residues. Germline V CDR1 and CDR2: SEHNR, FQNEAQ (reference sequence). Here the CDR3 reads CASSLGEGQFF. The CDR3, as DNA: TGTGCCAGCAGCTTAGGGGAGGGGCAGTTCTTC.

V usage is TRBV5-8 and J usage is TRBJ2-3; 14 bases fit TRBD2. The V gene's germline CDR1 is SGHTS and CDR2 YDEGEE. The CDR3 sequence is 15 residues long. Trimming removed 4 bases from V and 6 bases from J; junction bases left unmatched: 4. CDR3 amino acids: CASSKGLAGGDTQYF. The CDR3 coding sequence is TGTGCCAGCAGCAAAGGACTAGCGGGGGGTGATACGCAGTATTTT.

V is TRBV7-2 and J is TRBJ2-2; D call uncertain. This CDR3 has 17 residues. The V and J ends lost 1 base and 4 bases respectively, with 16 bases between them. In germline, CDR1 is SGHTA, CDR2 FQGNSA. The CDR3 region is CASSLGSVGRGTGELFF. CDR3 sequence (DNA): TGTGCCAGCAGCTTAGGTTCCGTCGGCCGAGGCACCGGGGAGCTGTTTTTT.

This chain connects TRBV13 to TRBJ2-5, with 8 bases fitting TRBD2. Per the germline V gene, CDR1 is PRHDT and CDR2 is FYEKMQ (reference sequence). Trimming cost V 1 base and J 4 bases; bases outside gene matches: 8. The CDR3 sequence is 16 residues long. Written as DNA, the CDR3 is TGTGCCAGCAGCTTAGTTGCGGGGGGTCCGGGAGAGACCCAGTACTTC. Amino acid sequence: CASSLVAGGPGETQYF.

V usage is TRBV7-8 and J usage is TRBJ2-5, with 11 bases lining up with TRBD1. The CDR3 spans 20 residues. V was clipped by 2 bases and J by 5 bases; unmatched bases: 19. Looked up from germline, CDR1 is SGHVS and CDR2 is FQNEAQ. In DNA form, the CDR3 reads TGTGCCAGCAGCTTAAACCACGTCCCGGGACAGGGGGTTGGGAGGGAGACCCAGTACTTC. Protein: CASSLNHVPGQGVGRETQYF.

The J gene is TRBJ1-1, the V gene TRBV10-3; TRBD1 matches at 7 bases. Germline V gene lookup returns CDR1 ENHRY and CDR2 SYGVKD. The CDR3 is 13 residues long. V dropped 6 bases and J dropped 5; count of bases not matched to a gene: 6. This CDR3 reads CAIRQGSGTEAFF. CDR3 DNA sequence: TGTGCCATCAGACAGGGGTCGGGGACTGAAGCTTTCTTT.

The CDR3 loop is CASSLALAVTDTQYF. Here the CDR3 DNA reads TGTGCCAGCAGCTTAGCGTTGGCGGTCACAGATACGCAGTATTTT. The genes are TRBV7-8 and TRBJ2-3; D gene unclear. CDR1 SGHVS and CDR2 FQNEAQ come from the germline V gene. Trimming cost V 0 bases and J 2 bases, with 9 bases left between them. The CDR3 spans 15 residues.

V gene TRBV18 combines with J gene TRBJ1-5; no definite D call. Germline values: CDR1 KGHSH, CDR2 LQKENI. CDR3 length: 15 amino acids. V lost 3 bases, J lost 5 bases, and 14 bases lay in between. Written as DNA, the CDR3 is TGTGCCAGCTCACCGTCTGGGAACCGGGATCAGCCCCAGCATTTT. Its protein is CASSPSGNRDQPQHF. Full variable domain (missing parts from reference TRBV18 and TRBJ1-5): NAGVMQNPRHLVRRRGQEARLRCSPMKGHSHVYWYRQLPEEGLKFMVYLQKENIIDESGMPKERFSAEFPKEGPSILRIQQVVRGDSAAYFCASSPSGNRDQPQHFGDGTRLSIL.

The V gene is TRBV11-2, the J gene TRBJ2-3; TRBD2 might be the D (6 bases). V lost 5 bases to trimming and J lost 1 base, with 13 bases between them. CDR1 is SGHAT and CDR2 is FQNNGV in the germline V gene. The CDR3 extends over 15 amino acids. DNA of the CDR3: TGTGCCAGCAGCCCCGCGTGGGGGGGCACAGATACGCAGTATTTT. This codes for CASSPAWGGTDTQYF.

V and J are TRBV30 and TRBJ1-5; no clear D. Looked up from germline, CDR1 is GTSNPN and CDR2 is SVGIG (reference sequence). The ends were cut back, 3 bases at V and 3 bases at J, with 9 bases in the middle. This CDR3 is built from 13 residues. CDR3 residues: CAWSRTDNQPQHF. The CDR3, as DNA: TGTGCCTGGAGCAGGACCGACAATCAGCCCCAGCATTTT.

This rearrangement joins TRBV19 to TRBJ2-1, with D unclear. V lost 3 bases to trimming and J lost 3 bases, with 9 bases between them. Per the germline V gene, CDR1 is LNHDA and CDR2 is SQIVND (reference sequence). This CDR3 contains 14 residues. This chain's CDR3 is CASSIPRVYNEQFF. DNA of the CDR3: TGTGCCAGTAGTATTCCTAGGGTCTACAATGAGCAGTTCTTC.

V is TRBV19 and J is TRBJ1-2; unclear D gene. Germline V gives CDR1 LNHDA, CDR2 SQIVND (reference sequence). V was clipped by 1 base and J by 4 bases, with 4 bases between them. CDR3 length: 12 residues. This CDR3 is CASSIVGYGYTF. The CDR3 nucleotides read TGTGCCAGTAGTATAGTGGGCTATGGCTACACCTTC. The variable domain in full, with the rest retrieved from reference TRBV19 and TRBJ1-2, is DGGITQSPKYLFRKEGQNVTLSCEQNLNHDAMYWYRQDPGQGLRLIYYSQIVNDFQKGDIAEGYSVSREKKESFPLTVTSAQKNPTAFYLCASSIVGYGYTFGSGTRLTVV.

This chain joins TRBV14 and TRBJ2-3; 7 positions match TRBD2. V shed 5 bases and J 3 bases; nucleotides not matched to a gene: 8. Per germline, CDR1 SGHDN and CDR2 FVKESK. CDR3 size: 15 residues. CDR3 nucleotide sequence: TGTGCCAGCAGCTATATAGCGGGCGGGACAGATACGCAGTATTTT. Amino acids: CASSYIAGGTDTQYF.

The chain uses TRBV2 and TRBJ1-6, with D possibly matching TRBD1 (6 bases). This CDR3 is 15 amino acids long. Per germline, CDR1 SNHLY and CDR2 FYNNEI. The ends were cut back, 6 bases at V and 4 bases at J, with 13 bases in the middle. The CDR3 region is CASSANRDYNSPLHF. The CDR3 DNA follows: TGTGCCAGCAGCGCAAACAGGGATTATAATTCACCCCTCCACTTT.

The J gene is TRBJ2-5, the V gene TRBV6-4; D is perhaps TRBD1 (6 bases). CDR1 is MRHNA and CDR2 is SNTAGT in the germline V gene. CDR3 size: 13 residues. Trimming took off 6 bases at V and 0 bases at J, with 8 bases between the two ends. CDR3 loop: CASRDSYQETQYF. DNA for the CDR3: TGTGCCAGCAGGGACAGCTACCAAGAGACCCAGTACTTC.

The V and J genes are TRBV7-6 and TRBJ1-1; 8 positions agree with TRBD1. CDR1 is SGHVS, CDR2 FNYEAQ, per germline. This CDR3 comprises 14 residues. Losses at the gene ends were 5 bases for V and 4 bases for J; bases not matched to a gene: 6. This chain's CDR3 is CASSRDRGSTEAFF. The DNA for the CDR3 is TGTGCCAGCAGCCGAGACAGGGGATCCACTGAAGCTTTCTTT.

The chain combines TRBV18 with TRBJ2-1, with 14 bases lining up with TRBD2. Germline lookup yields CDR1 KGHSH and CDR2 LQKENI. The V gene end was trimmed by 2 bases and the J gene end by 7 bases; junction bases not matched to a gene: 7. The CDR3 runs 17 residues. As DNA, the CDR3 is TGTGCCAGCTCACCAGCGGCGACTAGCGGGAGGGGTAATGAGCAGTTCTTC. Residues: CASSPAATSGRGNEQFF.

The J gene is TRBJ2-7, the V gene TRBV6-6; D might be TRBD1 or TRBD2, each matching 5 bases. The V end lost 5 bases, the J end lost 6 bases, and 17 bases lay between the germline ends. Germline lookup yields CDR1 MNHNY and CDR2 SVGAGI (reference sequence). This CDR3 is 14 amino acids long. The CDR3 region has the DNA TGTGCCAGCAGTACCAGGGTGACAAGCGGCGAGCAGTACTTC. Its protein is CASSTRVTSGEQYF.

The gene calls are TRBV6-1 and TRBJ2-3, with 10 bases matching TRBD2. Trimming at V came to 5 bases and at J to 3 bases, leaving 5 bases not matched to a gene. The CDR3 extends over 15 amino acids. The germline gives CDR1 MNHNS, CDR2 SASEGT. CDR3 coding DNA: TGTGCCAGCAGTCCGTTGACTAGCGGGACAGATACGCAGTATTTT. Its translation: CASSPLTSGTDTQYF.

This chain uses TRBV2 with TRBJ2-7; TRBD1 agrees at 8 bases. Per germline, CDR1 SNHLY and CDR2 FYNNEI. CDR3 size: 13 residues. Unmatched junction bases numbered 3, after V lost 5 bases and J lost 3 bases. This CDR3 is CASSYTGGYEQYF. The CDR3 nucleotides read TGTGCCAGCAGTTATACAGGGGGCTACGAGCAGTACTTC.

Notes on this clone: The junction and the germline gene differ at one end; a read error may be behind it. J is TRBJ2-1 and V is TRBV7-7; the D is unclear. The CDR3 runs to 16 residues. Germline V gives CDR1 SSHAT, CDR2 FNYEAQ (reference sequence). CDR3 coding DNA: TGTGCTAGCAGCCCCAGCTCCGGTAACCCCCTCGGTGAGCAGTTCTTC. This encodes CASSPSSGNPLGEQFF.

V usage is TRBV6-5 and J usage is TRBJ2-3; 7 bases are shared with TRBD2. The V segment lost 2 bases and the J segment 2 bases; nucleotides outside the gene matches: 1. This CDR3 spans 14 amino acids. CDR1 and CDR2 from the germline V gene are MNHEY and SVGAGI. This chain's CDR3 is CASSYAGVTDTQYF. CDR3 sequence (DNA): TGTGCCAGCAGTTACGCGGGGGTCACAGATACGCAGTATTTT.

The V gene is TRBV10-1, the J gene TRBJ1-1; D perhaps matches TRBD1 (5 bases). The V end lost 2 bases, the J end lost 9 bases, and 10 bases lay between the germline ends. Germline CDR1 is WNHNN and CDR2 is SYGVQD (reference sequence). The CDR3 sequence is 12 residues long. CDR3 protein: CASSEVGRKAFF. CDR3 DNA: TGCGCCAGCAGTGAGGTGGGGCGGAAAGCTTTCTTT.

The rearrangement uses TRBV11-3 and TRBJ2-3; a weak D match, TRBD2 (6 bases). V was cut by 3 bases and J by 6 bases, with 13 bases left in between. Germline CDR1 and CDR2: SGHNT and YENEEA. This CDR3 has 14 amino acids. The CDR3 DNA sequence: TGTGCCAGCAGCTTTGGGGGACTGAGGGATACGCAGTATTTT. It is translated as CASSFGGLRDTQYF.

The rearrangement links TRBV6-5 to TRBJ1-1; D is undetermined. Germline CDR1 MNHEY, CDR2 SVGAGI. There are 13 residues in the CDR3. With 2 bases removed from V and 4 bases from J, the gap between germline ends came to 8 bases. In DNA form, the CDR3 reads TGTGCCAGCAGTTACAGCAGGCGCACTGAAGCTTTCTTT. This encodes CASSYSRRTEAFF.

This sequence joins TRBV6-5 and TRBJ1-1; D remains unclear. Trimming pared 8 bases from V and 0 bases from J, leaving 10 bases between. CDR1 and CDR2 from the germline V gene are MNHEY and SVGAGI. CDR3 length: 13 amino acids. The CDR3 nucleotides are TGTGCCAGCGCGGGGAACATGAACACTGAAGCTTTCTTT. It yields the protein CASAGNMNTEAFF.

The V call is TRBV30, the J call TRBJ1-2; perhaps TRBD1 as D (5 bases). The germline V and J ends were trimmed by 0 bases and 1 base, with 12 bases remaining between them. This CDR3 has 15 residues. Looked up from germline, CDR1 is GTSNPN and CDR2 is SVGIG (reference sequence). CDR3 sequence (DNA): TGTGCCTGGAGTGTACGGAGGGGCGGTAACTATGGCTACACCTTC. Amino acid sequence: CAWSVRRGGNYGYTF. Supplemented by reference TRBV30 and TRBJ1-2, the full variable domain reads SQTIHQWPATLVQPVGSPLSLECTVEGTSNPNLYWYRQAAGRGLQLLFYSVGIGQISSEVPQNLSASRPQDRQFILSSKKLLLSDSGFYLCAWSVRRGGNYGYTFGSGTRLTVV.

CDR3 protein: CAWSVSFQETQYF. The CDR3 nucleotides read TGTGCCTGGAGTGTTTCGTTCCAAGAGACCCAGTACTTC. V usage is TRBV30 and J usage is TRBJ2-5; D gene ambiguous. The CDR3 totals 13 residues. Trimming stripped 0 bases from V and 1 base from J, with 6 bases between. Germline CDR1 reads GTSNPN; CDR2 reads SVGIG (reference sequence).

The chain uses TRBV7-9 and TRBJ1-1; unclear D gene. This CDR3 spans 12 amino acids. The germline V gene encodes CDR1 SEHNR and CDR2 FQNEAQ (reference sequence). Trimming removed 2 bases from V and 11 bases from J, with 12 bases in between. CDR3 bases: TGTGCCAGCAGCTTATTTGGAGGCGAGGCTTTCTTT. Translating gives CASSLFGGEAFF.